The clone carrying this T cell receptor (beta chain) was seen a single time. Method: immunoSEQ multiplex PCR; TCRdb's copy keeps in-frame clones and lacks some. Of some 350,000 clones listed, roughly nine tenths are singletons. This sample stems from a study of blood T cell repertoires in COVID-19. Deletions cut 4 bases from V and 3 bases from J, with 8 bases between. This CDR3 is 13 amino acids long. Per germline, CDR1 LGHDT and CDR2 YNNKEL (reference sequence). The chain carries TRBV3-1 (or the pseudogene TRBV3-2) and TRBJ2-3; D remains ambiguous. This sequence was found in a man aged 18-30 years who had recovered from COVID-19. The sequencing input was PBMCs or T cells enriched from blood (not recorded which). This chain's CDR3 is CASSPDPTDTQYF. The DNA of the CDR3 is TGTGCCAGCAGCCCAGACCCGACAGATACGCAGTATTTT.